This passage covers 28 T cell receptor beta chains from one sample sequenced in a study of T-cell memory formation after mild COVID-19. TCRdb itself ran the 5' RACE reads through MiXCR, one entry per CDR3 protein. Here the sample spans some 180,000 distinct CDR3 sequences, approximately 17% being singletons. Sample: PBMCs or a T cell subset sorted from them (not recorded which). The source of these receptors is a man between 18 and 35 years old who had mild COVID-19 (a few samples of this study predate the infection). Cell type and time point are not known.

This clonotype was counted only a few times. The chain carries TRBV7-2 and TRBJ1-1; D may be TRBD1 (5 bases). Trimming left V 6 bases short and J 1 base short, with 12 bases between. The CDR3 covers 14 residues. Germline lookup yields CDR1 SGHTA and CDR2 FQGNSA. The chain's CDR3 is CASRYSGANTEAFF. As DNA, the CDR3 is TGTGCCAGCAGGTACTCCGGGGCGAACACTGAAGCTTTCTTT.

The V gene is TRBV6-5, the J gene TRBJ2-7; 10 positions agree with TRBD1. With V trimmed by 6 bases and J by 7 bases, 9 bases remained unmatched. This CDR3 contains 14 residues. Per germline, CDR1 MNHEY and CDR2 SVGAGI. CDR3 in amino acids: CASSWGQGFGEQYF. The DNA for the CDR3 is TGTGCCAGCAGCTGGGGACAGGGGTTCGGGGAGCAGTACTTC.

This clonotype was detected a few times. The chain combines TRBV7-9 with TRBJ1-5; D may be TRBD1 (5 bases). The CDR3 has 13 residues. V was clipped by 4 bases and J by 6 bases, with 10 bases between them. Germline values: CDR1 SEHNR, CDR2 FQNEAQ (reference sequence). The CDR3 DNA reads TGTGCCAGCAGCTCGACTCAGGGTCAGCCCCAGCATTTT. It yields the protein CASSSTQGQPQHF.

V is TRBV7-2 and J is TRBJ1-5; D gene ambiguous. This CDR3 is 13 amino acids long. Deletions cut 0 bases from V and 6 bases from J, with 6 bases between. From germline, CDR1 is SGHTA and CDR2 FQGNSA. CDR3 residues: CASSLAAFQPQHF. The CDR3 DNA follows: TGTGCCAGCAGCTTAGCGGCCTTTCAGCCCCAGCATTTT. Variable domain in full (rest from reference TRBV7-2 and TRBJ1-5): GAGVSQSPSNKVTEKGKDVELRCDPISGHTALYWYRQSLGQGLEFLIYFQGNSAPDKSGLPSDRFSAERTGGSVSTLTIQRTQQEDSAVYLCASSLAAFQPQHFGDGTRLSIL.

This chain connects TRBV7-2 to TRBJ2-2; no firm D call. CDR1 is SGHTA, CDR2 FQGNSA, per germline. The CDR3 runs to 14 residues. The germline V and J ends were trimmed by 8 bases and 0 bases, with 10 bases remaining between them. The CDR3 coding sequence is TGTGCCAGCGTCTCAGGAGCGAACACCGGGGAGCTGTTTTTT. Translation gives CASVSGANTGELFF.

This chain links TRBV9 with TRBJ2-3; TRBD1 aligns across 7 bases. The CDR3 is 15 residues long. Trimming took 1 base from V and 4 from J; bases not matched to a gene: 6. CDR1 and CDR2 (germline): SGDLS, YYNGEE. CDR3 loop: CASSVLGGPPDTQYF. The CDR3 DNA sequence: TGTGCCAGCAGCGTACTAGGGGGCCCTCCAGATACGCAGTATTTT.

The chain uses TRBV7-9 and TRBJ2-7; unclear D gene. Trimming left V 3 bases short and J 3 bases short, with 12 bases between. In germline, CDR1 is SEHNR, CDR2 FQNEAQ (reference sequence). CDR3 length equals 14 residues. CDR3 bases: TGTGCCAGCAGCTTTGTCCGGACGAGCTACGAGCAGTACTTC. It specifies CASSFVRTSYEQYF.

The chain has TRBV6-4 and TRBJ2-3; TRBD2 agrees at 11 bases. The germline gives CDR1 MRHNA, CDR2 SNTAGT. CDR3 length: 15 amino acids. Trimming took 8 bases from V and 4 from J; bases not matched to a gene: 8. DNA of the CDR3: TGTGCCAGCCCCGTTAGCGGGGGGGATGCAGATACGCAGTATTTT. Residues: CASPVSGGDADTQYF.

In this sample, this clonotype turned up a few times. The chain employs TRBV7-2 and TRBJ1-5, with a possible D match to TRBD1 (6 bases). Germline lookup yields CDR1 SGHTA and CDR2 FQGNSA. The V and J ends lost 2 bases and 7 bases respectively, with 15 bases between them. CDR3 length: 15 residues. CDR3 protein: CASSLKTGSDQPQHF. CDR3 in DNA: TGTGCCAGCAGCTTAAAGACAGGCTCGGACCAGCCCCAGCATTTT.

In this sample, this clonotype turned up a few times. The chain has TRBV7-9 and TRBJ2-7, with 7 bases identical to TRBD1. The CDR3 has 13 amino acids. Per the germline V gene, CDR1 is SEHNR and CDR2 is FQNEAQ (reference sequence). J gave up 6 bases and V 6 bases, and 8 bases lay outside the gene matches. CDR3 DNA: TGTGCCAGCAGTCGAGACAGGGACGGCGAGCAGTACGTC. It specifies CASSRDRDGEQYV.

The rearrangement joins TRBV20-1 to TRBJ1-4; TRBD1 is a possible D gene (6 bases). Per the germline V gene, CDR1 is DFQATT and CDR2 is SNEGSKA (reference sequence). The CDR3 covers 15 residues. V was trimmed by 6 bases and J by 1 base, leaving 15 bases between them. The DNA of the CDR3 is TGCAGTGCCACAGTCGGAGGGGGAACTAATGAAAAACTGTTTTTT. This codes for CSATVGGGTNEKLFF.

The V gene is TRBV4-3, the J gene TRBJ2-4; D unclear. Germline CDR1 and CDR2: LGHNA and YSLEER. The CDR3 length is 16 residues. V shed 0 bases and J shed 3 bases, with 12 bases lying between them. DNA of the CDR3: TGCGCCAGCAGCCAAGATCGATCGAGAAACAAAAACATTCAGTACTTC. Its translation: CASSQDRSRNKNIQYF.

This chain uses TRBV7-2 with TRBJ2-5; D remains unclear. V lost 5 bases and J 1 base, leaving 8 bases between the germline ends. The CDR3 has 13 residues. The germline gives CDR1 SGHTA, CDR2 FQGNSA. CDR3 region: CASSPELQETQYF. The CDR3 DNA follows: TGTGCCAGCAGCCCGGAGCTCCAAGAGACCCAGTACTTC. The whole variable domain, remainder taken from reference TRBV7-2 and TRBJ2-5, is GAGVSQSPSNKVTEKGKDVELRCDPISGHTALYWYRQSLGQGLEFLIYFQGNSAPDKSGLPSDRFSAERTGGSVSTLTIQRTQQEDSAVYLCASSPELQETQYFGPGTRLLVL.

The rearrangement uses TRBV4-1 and TRBJ1-3; unclear D gene. Germline assignment: CDR1 MGHRA and CDR2 YSYEKL. The V end was cut by 1 base, the J end by 0 bases, with 13 bases between. This CDR3 contains 17 residues. In DNA form, the CDR3 reads TGCGCCAGCAGCCAAGTGGGAGCCAGGCGCTCTGGAAACACCATATATTTT. It codes for CASSQVGARRSGNTIYF.

This clonotype was recorded a few times. The chain links TRBV7-2 to TRBJ1-2; TRBD1 agrees at 8 bases. The junction had 3 bases not matched to a gene; V was cut back by 1 base and J by 2 bases. Germline CDR1 and CDR2: SGHTA and FQGNSA. This CDR3 comprises 15 residues. In nucleotides, the CDR3 is TGTGCCAGCAGCTTAGGGACAGGGAGGAACTATGGCTACACCTTC. It specifies CASSLGTGRNYGYTF.

This sequence joins TRBV12-5 and TRBJ1-1; 9 bases match TRBD1. V gave up 1 base and J gave up 9 bases; unmatched junction bases: 6. In germline, CDR1 is LGHNT, CDR2 FRNRAP. The length of the CDR3 is 14 residues. The CDR3 reads CASGLEPGQGKAFF. As DNA, the CDR3 is TGTGCTAGTGGTTTGGAACCGGGACAGGGTAAAGCTTTCTTT.

This chain joins TRBV5-6 and TRBJ2-3; D remains ambiguous. V was clipped by 5 bases and J by 1 base, with 8 bases between them. From germline, CDR1 is SGHDT and CDR2 YYEEEE. The CDR3 has 13 amino acids. CDR3 DNA: TGTGCCAGCAGTATCCAGGGCACAGATACGCAGTATTTT. This sequence encodes CASSIQGTDTQYF.

This clonotype showed up many times. The chain recombines TRBV5-1 with TRBJ2-3; 8 bases line up with TRBD2. The trim removed 0 bases at V and 1 base at J, leaving 7 bases unmatched. The CDR3 totals 17 residues. The germline V gene has CDR1 SGHRS and CDR2 YFSETQ. This CDR3 is CASSLASDSGGTDTQYF. CDR3 nucleotide sequence: TGCGCCAGCAGCTTGGCCTCGGATAGCGGGGGCACAGATACGCAGTATTTT.

J is TRBJ1-1 and V is TRBV20-1; D ambiguous. The CDR3 loop spans 10 amino acids. Trimming stripped 3 bases from V and 3 bases from J, with 2 bases between. The germline V gene encodes CDR1 DFQATT and CDR2 SNEGSKA (reference sequence). The CDR3 here is CSARHTEAFF. CDR3 DNA sequence: TGCAGTGCTAGGCACACTGAAGCTTTCTTT.

This clonotype was seen ten or more times. This chain connects TRBV5-1 to TRBJ2-7, with D perhaps TRBD2 (6 bases). This CDR3 spans 12 amino acids. In germline, CDR1 is SGHRS, CDR2 YFSETQ. Trimming took 4 bases from V and 3 from J, leaving 8 bases between them. DNA of the CDR3: TGCGCCAGCAGCCGGGGGAGCTACGAGCAGTACGTC. Amino acid sequence: CASSRGSYEQYV.

This clonotype came up many times. The chain recombines TRBV6-1 with TRBJ2-2; D remains ambiguous. The CDR3 consists of 14 residues. Germline V CDR1 and CDR2: MNHNS, SASEGT. V lost 7 bases, J lost 2 bases, and 11 bases lay in between. The CDR3 region is CASISGSNTGELFF. In DNA form, the CDR3 reads TGTGCCAGCATCTCAGGCAGCAACACCGGGGAGCTGTTTTTT.

CDR3 amino acids: CASSPGRGQDTEAFF. DNA of the CDR3: TGTGCCAGCTCCCCCGGGCGGGGGCAGGACACTGAAGCTTTCTTT. The V and J genes are TRBV18 and TRBJ1-1; possibly TRBD1 for D (6 bases). Per the germline V gene, CDR1 is KGHSH and CDR2 is LQKENI. This CDR3 is built from 15 residues. The V end lost 6 bases, the J end lost 3 bases, and 17 bases lay between the germline ends.

This clonotype showed up just a few times. The CDR3 reads CASRGRANTEAFF. Written as DNA, the CDR3 is TGTGCCAGCAGAGGCCGGGCGAACACTGAAGCTTTCTTT. This rearrangement joins TRBV11-2 to TRBJ1-1, with D hard to call. In germline, CDR1 is SGHAT, CDR2 FQNNGV. The CDR3 has 13 residues. Trimming removed 6 bases at V and 1 base at J, with 9 bases between.

This clonotype was found once. The chain employs TRBV18 and TRBJ1-5, with D unresolved. The CDR3 covers 15 residues. Germline V gene lookup returns CDR1 KGHSH and CDR2 LQKENI. Trimming stripped 2 bases from V and 1 base from J, with 9 bases between. The CDR3 region has the DNA TGTGCCAGCTCACCAGTGGGGAGGAGCAATCAGCCCCAGCATTTT. Protein product: CASSPVGRSNQPQHF.

This clonotype was recorded a few times. The rearrangement uses TRBV7-2 and TRBJ1-6, with 7 bases matching TRBD1. CDR1 and CDR2 from the germline V gene are SGHTA and FQGNSA. The CDR3 is 16 amino acids. V lost 7 bases and J lost 9; bases outside the gene matches: 15. CDR3 sequence (DNA): TGTGCCAGCAAGACGAGCTGGGGACAGCTGGGTTCACCCCTCCACTTT. Residues: CASKTSWGQLGSPLHF.

Here the CDR3 DNA reads TGTGCCAGTCAACAGGGGAACTATGGCTACACCTTC. Residues: CASQQGNYGYTF. J is TRBJ1-2 and V is TRBV19, with 7 positions matching TRBD1. Germline CDR1 LNHDA, CDR2 SQIVND (reference sequence). Losses at the gene ends were 8 bases for V and 2 bases for J; bases not matched to a gene: 2. The CDR3 is 12 amino acids.

This clonotype was seen ten or more times. The gene calls are TRBV12-3 or TRBV12-4 and TRBJ2-1; no clear D gene. The CDR3 has 15 amino acids. Between the trimmed V and J ends, which lost 5 bases and 0 bases, there was a span of 11 bases. The DNA of the CDR3 is TGTGCCAGCAGTCCTGACACGAGCTCCTACAATGAGCAGTTCTTC. This translates into CASSPDTSSYNEQFF.

The chain uses TRBV20-1 and TRBJ2-1, with D hard to call. Trimming cost V 4 bases and J 12 bases, with 13 bases left between them. The length of the CDR3 is 11 residues. The germline V gene encodes CDR1 DFQATT and CDR2 SNEGSKA (reference sequence). CDR3 sequence reads: CSATLLSLQFF. In DNA form, the CDR3 reads TGCAGTGCTACGTTACTTAGCCTGCAGTTCTTC.